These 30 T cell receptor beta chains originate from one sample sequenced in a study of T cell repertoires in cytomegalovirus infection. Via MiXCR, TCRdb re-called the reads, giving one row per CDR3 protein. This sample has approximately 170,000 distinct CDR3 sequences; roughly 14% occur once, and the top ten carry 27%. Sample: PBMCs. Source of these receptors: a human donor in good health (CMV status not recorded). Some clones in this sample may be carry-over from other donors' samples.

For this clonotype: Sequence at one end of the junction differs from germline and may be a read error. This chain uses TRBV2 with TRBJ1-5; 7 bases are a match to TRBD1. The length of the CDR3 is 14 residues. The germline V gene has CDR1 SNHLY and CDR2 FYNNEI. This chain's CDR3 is CASSGQGQNQPRHF. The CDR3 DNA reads TGTGCCAGCAGTGGACAGGGCCAGAATCAGCCCCGGCATTTT.

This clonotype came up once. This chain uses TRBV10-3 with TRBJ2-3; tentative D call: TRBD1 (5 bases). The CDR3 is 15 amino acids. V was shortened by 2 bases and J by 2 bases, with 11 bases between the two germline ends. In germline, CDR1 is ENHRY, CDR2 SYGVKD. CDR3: CAISELREYTDTQYF. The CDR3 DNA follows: TGTGCCATCAGTGAGCTCAGGGAATACACAGATACGCAGTATTTT.

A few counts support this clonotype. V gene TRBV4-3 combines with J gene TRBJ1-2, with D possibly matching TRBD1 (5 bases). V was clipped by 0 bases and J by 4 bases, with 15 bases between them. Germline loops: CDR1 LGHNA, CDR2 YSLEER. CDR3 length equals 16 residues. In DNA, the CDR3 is TGCGCCAGCAGCCAAGACTGGGCAGGGTCGGGCTATGGCTACACCTTC. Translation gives CASSQDWAGSGYGYTF.

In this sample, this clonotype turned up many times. CDR3 in DNA: TGTGCCAGCAGACCGGGACAGCCAACTAATGAAAAACTGTTTTTT. It yields the protein CASRPGQPTNEKLFF. The rearrangement uses TRBV7-2 and TRBJ1-4; 7 nucleotides align to TRBD1. The CDR3 covers 15 residues. Germline V gene data show CDR1 as SGHTA and CDR2 as FQGNSA. The trim removed 6 bases at V and 0 bases at J, leaving 4 bases unmatched. The variable domain in full, completed from reference TRBV7-2 and TRBJ1-4, reads GAGVSQSPSNKVTEKGKDVELRCDPISGHTALYWYRQSLGQGLEFLIYFQGNSAPDKSGLPSDRFSAERTGGSVSTLTIQRTQQEDSAVYLCASRPGQPTNEKLFFGSGTQLSVL.

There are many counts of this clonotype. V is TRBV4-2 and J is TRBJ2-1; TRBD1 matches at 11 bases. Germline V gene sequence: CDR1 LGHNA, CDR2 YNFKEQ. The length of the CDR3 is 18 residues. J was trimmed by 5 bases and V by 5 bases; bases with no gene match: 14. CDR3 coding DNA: TGTGCCAGCAGCATTTTTACGGACAGGGGGCCTCACCACAATGAGCAGTTCTTC. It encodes CASSIFTDRGPHHNEQFF.

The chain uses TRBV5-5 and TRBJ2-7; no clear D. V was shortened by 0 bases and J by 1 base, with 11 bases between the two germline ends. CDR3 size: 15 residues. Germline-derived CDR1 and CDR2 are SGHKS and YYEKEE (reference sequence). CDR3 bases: TGTGCCAGCAGCTTGGGGATCAAATCATCCTACGAGCAGTACTTC. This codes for CASSLGIKSSYEQYF.

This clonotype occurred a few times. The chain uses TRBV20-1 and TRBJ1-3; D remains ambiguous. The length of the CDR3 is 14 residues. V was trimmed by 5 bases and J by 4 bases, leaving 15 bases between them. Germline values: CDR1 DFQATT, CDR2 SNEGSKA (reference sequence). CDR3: CSAVDLGKGNTIYF. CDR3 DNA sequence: TGCAGTGCTGTGGACTTGGGCAAAGGAAACACCATATATTTT.

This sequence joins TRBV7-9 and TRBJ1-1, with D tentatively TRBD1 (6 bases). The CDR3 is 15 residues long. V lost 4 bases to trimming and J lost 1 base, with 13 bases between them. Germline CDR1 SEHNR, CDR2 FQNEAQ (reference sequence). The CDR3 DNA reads TGTGCCAGCAGCTCGGGGGGGGGCTGGAACACTGAAGCTTTCTTT. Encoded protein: CASSSGGGWNTEAFF.

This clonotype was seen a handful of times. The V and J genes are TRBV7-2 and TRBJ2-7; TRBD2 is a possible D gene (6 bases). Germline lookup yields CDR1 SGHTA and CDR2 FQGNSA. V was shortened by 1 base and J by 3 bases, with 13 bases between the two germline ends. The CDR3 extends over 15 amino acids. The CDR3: CASSLVSSASYEQYF. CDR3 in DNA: TGTGCCAGCAGCTTAGTTTCTAGCGCAAGCTACGAGCAGTACTTC.

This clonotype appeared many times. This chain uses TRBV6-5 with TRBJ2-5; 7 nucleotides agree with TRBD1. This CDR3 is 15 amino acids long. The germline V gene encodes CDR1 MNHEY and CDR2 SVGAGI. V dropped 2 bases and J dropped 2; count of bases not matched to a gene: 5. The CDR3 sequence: CASSYALGQQETQYF. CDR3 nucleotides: TGTGCCAGCAGTTACGCCCTGGGACAGCAAGAGACCCAGTACTTC.

Here the CDR3 reads CASSLGTAEEKLFF. The CDR3 bases are TGTGCCAGCAGTCTCGGGACAGCCGAGGAAAAACTGTTTTTT. V is TRBV12-3 or TRBV12-4 and J is TRBJ1-4; 7 bases fit TRBD1. The CDR3 has 14 amino acids. Trimming cost V 5 bases and J 8 bases; bases outside gene matches: 8.

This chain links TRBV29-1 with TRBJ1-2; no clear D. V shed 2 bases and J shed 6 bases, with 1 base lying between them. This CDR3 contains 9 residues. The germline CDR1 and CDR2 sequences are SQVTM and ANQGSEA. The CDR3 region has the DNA TGCAGCGTTGAAAATGGCTACACCTTC. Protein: CSVENGYTF.

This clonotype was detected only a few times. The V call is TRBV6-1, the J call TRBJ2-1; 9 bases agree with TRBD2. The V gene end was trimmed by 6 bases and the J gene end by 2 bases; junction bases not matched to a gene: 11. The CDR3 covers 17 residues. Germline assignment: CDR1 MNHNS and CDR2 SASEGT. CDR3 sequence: CASSPLPLAGTYNEQFF. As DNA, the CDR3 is TGTGCCAGCAGCCCCTTACCTCTAGCGGGAACCTACAATGAGCAGTTCTTC.

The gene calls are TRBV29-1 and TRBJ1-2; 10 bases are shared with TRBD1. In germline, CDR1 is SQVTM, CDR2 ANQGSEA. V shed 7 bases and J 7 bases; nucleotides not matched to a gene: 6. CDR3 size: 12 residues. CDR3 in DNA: TGCAGCGAGAGACAGGGGGCAGGTGGCTACACCTTC. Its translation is CSERQGAGGYTF.

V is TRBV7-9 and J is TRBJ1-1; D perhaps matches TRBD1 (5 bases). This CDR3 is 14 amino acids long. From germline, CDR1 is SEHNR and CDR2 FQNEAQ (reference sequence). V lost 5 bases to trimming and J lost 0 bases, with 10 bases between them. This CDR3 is CASSQRQLNTEAFF. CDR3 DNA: TGTGCCAGCAGCCAGAGACAGCTGAACACTGAAGCTTTCTTT.

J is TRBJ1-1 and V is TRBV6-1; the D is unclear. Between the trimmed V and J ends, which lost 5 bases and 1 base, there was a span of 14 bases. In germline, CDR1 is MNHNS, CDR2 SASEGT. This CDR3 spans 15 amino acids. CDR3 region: CASSYTRVQNTEAFF. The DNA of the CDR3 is TGTGCCAGCAGTTACACCCGTGTACAGAACACTGAAGCTTTCTTT.

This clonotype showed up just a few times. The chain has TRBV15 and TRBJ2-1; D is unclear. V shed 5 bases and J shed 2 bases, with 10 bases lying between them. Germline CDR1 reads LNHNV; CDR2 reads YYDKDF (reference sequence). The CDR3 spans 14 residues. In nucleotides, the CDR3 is TGTGCCACCAGCTCTTCGGGCCCCTACAATGAGCAGTTCTTC. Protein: CATSSSGPYNEQFF.

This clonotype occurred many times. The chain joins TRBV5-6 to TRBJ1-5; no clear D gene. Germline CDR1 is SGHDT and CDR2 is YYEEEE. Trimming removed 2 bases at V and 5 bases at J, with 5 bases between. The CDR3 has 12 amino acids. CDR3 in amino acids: CASSFTDQPQHF. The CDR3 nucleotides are TGTGCCAGCAGCTTTACAGATCAGCCCCAGCATTTT.

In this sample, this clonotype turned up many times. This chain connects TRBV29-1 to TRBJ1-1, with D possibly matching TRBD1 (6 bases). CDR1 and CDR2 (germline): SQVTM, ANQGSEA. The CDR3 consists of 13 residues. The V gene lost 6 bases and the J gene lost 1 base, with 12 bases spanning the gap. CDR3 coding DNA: TGCAGCGTGGCCGGGACACAGAACACTGAAGCTTTCTTT. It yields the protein CSVAGTQNTEAFF.

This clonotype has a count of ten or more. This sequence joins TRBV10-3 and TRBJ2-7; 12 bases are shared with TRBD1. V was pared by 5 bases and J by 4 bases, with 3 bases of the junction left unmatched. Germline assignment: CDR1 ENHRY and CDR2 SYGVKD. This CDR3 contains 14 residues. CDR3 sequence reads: CAISTGQGAYEQYF. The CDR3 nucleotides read TGTGCCATCAGTACGGGACAGGGGGCGTACGAGCAGTACTTC.

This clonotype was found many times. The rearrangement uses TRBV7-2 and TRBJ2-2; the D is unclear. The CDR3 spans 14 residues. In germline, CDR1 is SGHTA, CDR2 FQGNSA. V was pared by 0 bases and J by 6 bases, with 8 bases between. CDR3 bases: TGTGCCAGCAGCTTAGCTGGGCGGCCCGGGGAGCTGTTTTTT. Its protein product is CASSLAGRPGELFF.

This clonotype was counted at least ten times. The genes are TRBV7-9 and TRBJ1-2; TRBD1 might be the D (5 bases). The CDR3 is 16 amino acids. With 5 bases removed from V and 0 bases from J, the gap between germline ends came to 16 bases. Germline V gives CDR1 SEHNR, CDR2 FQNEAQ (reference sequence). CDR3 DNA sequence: TGTGCCAGCAGCATCGGCCGGGACCGTGCTAACTATGGCTACACCTTC. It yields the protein CASSIGRDRANYGYTF.

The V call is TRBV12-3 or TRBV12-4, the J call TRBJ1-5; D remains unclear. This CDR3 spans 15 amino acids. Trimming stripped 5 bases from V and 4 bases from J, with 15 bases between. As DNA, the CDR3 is TGTGCCAGCAGTCCCCTGGGAAGCTGGAATCAGCCCCAGCATTTT. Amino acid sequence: CASSPLGSWNQPQHF.

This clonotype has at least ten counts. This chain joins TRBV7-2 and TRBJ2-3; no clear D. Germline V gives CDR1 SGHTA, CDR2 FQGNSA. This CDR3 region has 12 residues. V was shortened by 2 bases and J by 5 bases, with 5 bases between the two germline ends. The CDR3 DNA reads TGTGCCAGCAGCTTACGCGTAGATACGCAGTATTTT. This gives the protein CASSLRVDTQYF.

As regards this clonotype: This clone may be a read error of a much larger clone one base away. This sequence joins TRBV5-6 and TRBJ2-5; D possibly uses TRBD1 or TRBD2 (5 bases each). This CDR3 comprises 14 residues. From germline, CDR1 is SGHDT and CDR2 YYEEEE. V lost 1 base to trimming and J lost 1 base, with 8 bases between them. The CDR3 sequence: CASSLMGRQETQYF. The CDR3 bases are TGTGCCAGCAGCTTGATGGGACGCCAAGAGACCCAGTACTTC.

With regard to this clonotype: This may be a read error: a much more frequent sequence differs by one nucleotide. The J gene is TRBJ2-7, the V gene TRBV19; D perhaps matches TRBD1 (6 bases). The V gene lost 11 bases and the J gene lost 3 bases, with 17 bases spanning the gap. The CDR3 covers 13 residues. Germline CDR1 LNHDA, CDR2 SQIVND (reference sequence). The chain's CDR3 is CAGRAGALYEQYF. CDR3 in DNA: TGTGCCGGCCGGGCAGGGGCCCTCTACGAGCAGTACTTC.

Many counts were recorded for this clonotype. This CDR3 is CASSSLPREGPNNEQFF. The CDR3 region has the DNA TGTGCCAGCAGCTCCCTCCCAAGGGAGGGACCGAACAATGAGCAGTTCTTC. The chain recombines TRBV7-2 with TRBJ2-1; 7 bases are a match to TRBD2. Trimming removed 4 bases from V and 5 bases from J; junction bases left unmatched: 14. This CDR3 spans 17 amino acids. Germline CDR1 reads SGHTA; CDR2 reads FQGNSA. Full variable domain (rest looked up from reference TRBV7-2 and TRBJ2-1): GAGVSQSPSNKVTEKGKDVELRCDPISGHTALYWYRQSLGQGLEFLIYFQGNSAPDKSGLPSDRFSAERTGGSVSTLTIQRTQQEDSAVYLCASSSLPREGPNNEQFFGPGTRLTVL.

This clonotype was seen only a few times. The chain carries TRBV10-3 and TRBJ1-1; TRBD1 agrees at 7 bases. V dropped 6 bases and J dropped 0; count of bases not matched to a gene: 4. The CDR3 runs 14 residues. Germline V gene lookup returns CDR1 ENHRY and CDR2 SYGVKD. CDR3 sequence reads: CAIRNRGLNTEAFF. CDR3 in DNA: TGTGCCATCAGGAACAGGGGCCTGAACACTGAAGCTTTCTTT.

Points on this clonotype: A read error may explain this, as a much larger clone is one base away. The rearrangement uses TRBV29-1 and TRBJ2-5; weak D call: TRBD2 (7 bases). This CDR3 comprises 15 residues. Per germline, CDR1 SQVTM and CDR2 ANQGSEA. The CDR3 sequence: CGVATPRGRVETQYF. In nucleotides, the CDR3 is TGCGGCGTCGCGACCCCGAGGGGGAGGGTAGAGACCCAGTACTTC.

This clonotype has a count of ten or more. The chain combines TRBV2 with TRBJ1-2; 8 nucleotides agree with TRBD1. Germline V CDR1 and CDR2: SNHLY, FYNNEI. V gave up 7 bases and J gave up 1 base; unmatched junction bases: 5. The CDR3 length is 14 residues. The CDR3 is CASNRQGINYGYTF. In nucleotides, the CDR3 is TGTGCCAGCAATAGACAGGGGATTAACTATGGCTACACCTTC. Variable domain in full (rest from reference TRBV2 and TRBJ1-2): EPEVTQTPSHQVTQMGQEVILRCVPISNHLYFYWYRQILGQKVEFLVSFYNNEISEKSEIFDDQFSVERPDGSNFTLKIRSTKLEDSAMYFCASNRQGINYGYTFGSGTRLTVV.